The clone carrying this T cell receptor (beta chain) was observed a handful of times. Its cognate antigen is unknown. V lost 2 bases to trimming and J lost 4 bases; unmatched junction nucleotides: 5. There are 14 residues in the CDR3. Germline V gene sequence: CDR1 SGHRS, CDR2 YFSETQ. Those patients who had chemo-refractory metastatic non-small-cell lung cancer were given focal radiation along with CTLA-4 blockade through ipilimumab. This specimen belongs to a study of radiotherapy plus CTLA-4 blockade in lung cancer. General study findings and limits: Once radiotherapy plus ipilimumab had been given, TCR clones derived from tumor expanded in blood.

The table came from immunoSEQ multiplex PCR; TCRdb's copy has only in-frame clones and leaves some out. Among 34,000 or so clones, roughly 70% were seen once, and the ten largest hold roughly 15%. This receptor was identified in a human donor with non-small cell lung cancer that progressed on radiotherapy plus ipilimumab. This chain joins TRBV5-1 and TRBJ1-2; 7 nucleotides agree with TRBD1. Sequencing used peripheral blood, obtained from a patient treated with radiotherapy plus ipilimumab. CDR3 nucleotides: TGCGCCAGCAGCTTCGACAGGGTGTCCTATGGCTACACCTTC. Translation gives CASSFDRVSYGYTF.